This TCR beta chain emerged from a study of cytomegalovirus exposure and HLA in healthy donors. The method was immunoSEQ multiplex PCR; TCRdb's version includes in-frame clones alone and lacks a portion of them. The sample shows some 83,000 clones, less than 95% of them seen only once. Findings and limits, study-wide: Researchers counted roughly 150 TCR beta chains as cytomegalovirus-associated.

A word on this clone: Its cognate antigen is unknown.

CDR1 is MGHRA and CDR2 is YSYEKL in the germline V gene. The trim removed 5 bases at V and 5 bases at J, leaving 6 bases unmatched. This CDR3 has 13 amino acids. The source is a woman in her late teens or twenties in good health and CMV-seropositive. Sample: PBMCs. The gene calls are TRBV4-1 and TRBJ2-7, with 7 nucleotides matching TRBD1. The CDR3 sequence is CASSWQGDDEQYF. In DNA, the CDR3 is TGCGCCAGCAGCTGGCAGGGGGATGACGAGCAGTACTTC.